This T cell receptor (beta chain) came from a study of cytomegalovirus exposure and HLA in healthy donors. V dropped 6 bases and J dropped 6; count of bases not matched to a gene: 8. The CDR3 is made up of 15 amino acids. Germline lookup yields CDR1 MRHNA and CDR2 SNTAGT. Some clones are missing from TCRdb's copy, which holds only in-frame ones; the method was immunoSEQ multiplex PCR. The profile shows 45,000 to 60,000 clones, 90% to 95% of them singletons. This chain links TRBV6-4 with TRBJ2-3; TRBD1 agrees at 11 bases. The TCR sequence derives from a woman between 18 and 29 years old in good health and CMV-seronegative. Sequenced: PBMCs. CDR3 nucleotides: TGTGCCAGCAGCGATGGGACAGGGGGTGTGGATACGCAGTATTTT. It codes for CASSDGTGGVDTQYF.